This record concerns one T cell receptor beta chain sequence. CDR3 length equals 13 residues. Germline CDR1 MNHEY, CDR2 SVGAGI. Trimming took 6 bases from V and 3 from J; bases not matched to a gene: 4. Profiling relied on immunoSEQ multiplex PCR, and the TCRdb table lists in-frame clones only, not all of them. The sample carries some 250,000 clones, 82% recorded once. These data are taken from a study of blood T cell repertoires in COVID-19. The receptor's source is an older woman with active or convalescent COVID-19. The chain links TRBV6-5 to TRBJ1-1; 7 nucleotides line up with TRBD1. The sequenced sample consisted of peripheral blood. The CDR3 DNA reads as TGTGCCAGCAGACAGGGGTCTTACACTGAAGCTTTCTTT. Protein: CASRQGSYTEAFF.